Reported below is one TCR beta chain. TCRdb's table, derived via immunoSEQ multiplex PCR, lists solely in-frame clones and lacks some. The sample contains about 240,000 clones, around four fifths of which appear only once. This record belongs to a study of blood T cell repertoires in COVID-19. Across the study: Acute and convalescent COVID-19 samples came from the United States, Italy and Spain.

J was trimmed by 0 bases and V by 6 bases; bases with no gene match: 6. CDR3 length equals 15 residues. From germline, CDR1 is MNHEY and CDR2 SVGAGI. This chain joins TRBV6-5 and TRBJ1-2, with 8 nucleotides matching TRBD1. The sample consisted of peripheral blood. The sequence was collected from a man between 25 and 39 years old who had recovered from COVID-19. CDR3 in amino acids: CASSPNRGANYGYTF. CDR3 DNA sequence: TGTGCCAGCAGCCCCAACAGGGGGGCTAACTATGGCTACACCTTC.